This T cell receptor beta chain was recorded in a study of naive and memory T cell subsets. Notes on the study in general: Potentially, T cell activation and differentiation skew this RNA-based measurement.

The library had UMIs added by 3' ligation of an oligonucleotide to TCR cDNA. Adult healthy volunteers gave 2.5 ml peripheral blood for whole-blood RNA. This clonotype was counted many times. No antigen is known for it. Ligated cDNA underwent four rounds of PCR with nested alpha and beta constant region primers and SP2. Alpha and beta constant region primers primed reverse transcription for blood and skin samples. MiXCR, run by TCRdb on the 5' RACE reads, gives a single entry per CDR3 protein. The sample has approximately 32,000 distinct CDR3 sequences, 16% seen once. This receptor was taken from a female donor in good health.

The CDR3: CASTDGRSSPLHF. The CDR3 region has the DNA TGCGCCAGCACTGATGGACGGAGCTCACCCCTCCACTTT. This sequence joins TRBV10-2 and TRBJ1-6, with no clear D. V was cut by 7 bases and J by 10 bases, with 14 bases left in between. This CDR3 comprises 13 residues. Germline V gene sequence: CDR1 WSHSY, CDR2 SAAADI.